This T cell receptor beta chain was recovered during a study of blood T cell repertoires in COVID-19. Study-wide background: Samples came from the United States, Italy and Spain, spanning acute and convalescent COVID-19. T cells, B-cell-depleted T cells, or PBMCs supplied cDNA or gDNA.

As processed by the authors: Amplified reference gene primers provided the basis for estimating nucleated cell counts. The table came from immunoSEQ multiplex PCR; TCRdb's copy has only in-frame clones and leaves some out. That table supplies the V and J calls and clone size; D and trimming were determined from the DNA. The sample shows fewer than 150,000 clones, about 85% of them seen only once. This CDR3 has 16 amino acids. After removal of 2 bases from V and 2 bases from J, the junction contained 7 bases not matched to a gene. Germline values: CDR1 SGHDT, CDR2 YYEEEE. This TCR derives from a human donor in a cohort sampled during active COVID-19. The sequencing input was peripheral blood. The chain employs TRBV5-6 and TRBJ2-7; 10 positions agree with TRBD1. The CDR3: CASSFLTGTGAYEQYV. The CDR3 DNA sequence: TGTGCCAGCAGCTTTTTGACCGGGACAGGGGCCTACGAGCAGTACGTC.